This entry features one T cell receptor beta chain sequence. CDR1 and CDR2 (germline): SGHAT, FQNNGV. The CDR3 is 14 residues long. V dropped 2 bases and J dropped 15 bases, with 20 bases sitting between them. This specimen belongs to a study of cytomegalovirus exposure and HLA in healthy donors. This PCR relied on a set of 60 Vbeta primers and 13 Jbeta primers. Assay: immunoSEQ multiplex PCR; the TCRdb copy retains only in-frame clones and omits some. The sample has about 210,000 clones; around nine tenths are singletons. This chain connects TRBV11-2 to TRBJ2-1, with D possibly being TRBD2 (7 bases). This sequence was found in a woman aged 25 to 39 in good health and CMV-seronegative. Sequencing input: PBMCs. The CDR3 protein is CASSLSNRGASVFF. In DNA, the CDR3 is TGTGCCAGCAGCTTATCGAACCGGGGGGCAAGCGTGTTCTTC.